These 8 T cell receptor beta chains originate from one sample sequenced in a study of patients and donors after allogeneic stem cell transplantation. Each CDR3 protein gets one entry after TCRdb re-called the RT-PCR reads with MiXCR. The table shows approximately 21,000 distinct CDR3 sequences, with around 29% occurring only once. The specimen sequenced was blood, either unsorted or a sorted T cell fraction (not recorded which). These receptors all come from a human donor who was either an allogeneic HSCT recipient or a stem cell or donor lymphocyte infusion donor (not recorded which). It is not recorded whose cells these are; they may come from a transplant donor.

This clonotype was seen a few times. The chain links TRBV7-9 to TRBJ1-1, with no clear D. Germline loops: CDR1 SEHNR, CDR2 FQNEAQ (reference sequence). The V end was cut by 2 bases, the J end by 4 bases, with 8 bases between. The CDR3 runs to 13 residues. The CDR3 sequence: CASSLSLPTEAFF. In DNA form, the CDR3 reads TGTGCCAGCAGCTTAAGCCTCCCCACTGAAGCTTTCTTT.

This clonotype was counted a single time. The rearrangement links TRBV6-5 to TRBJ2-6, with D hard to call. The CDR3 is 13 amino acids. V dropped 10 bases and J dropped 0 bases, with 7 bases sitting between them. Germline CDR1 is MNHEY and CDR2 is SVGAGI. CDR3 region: CATLNSGANVLTF. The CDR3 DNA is TGTGCCACACTTAACTCTGGGGCCAACGTCCTGACTTTC.

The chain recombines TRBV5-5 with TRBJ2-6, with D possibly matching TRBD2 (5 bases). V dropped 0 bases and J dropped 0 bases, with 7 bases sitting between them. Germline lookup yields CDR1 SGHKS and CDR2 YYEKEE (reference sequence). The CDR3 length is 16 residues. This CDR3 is CASSLERSSGANVLTF. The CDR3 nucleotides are TGTGCCAGCAGCTTGGAGCGGAGCTCTGGGGCCAACGTCCTGACTTTC. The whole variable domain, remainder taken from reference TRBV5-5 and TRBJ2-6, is DAGVTQSPTHLIKTRGQQVTLRCSPISGHKSVSWYQQVLGQGPQFIFQYYEKEERGRGNFPDRFSARQFPNYSSELNVNALLLGDSALYLCASSLERSSGANVLTFGAGSRLTVL.

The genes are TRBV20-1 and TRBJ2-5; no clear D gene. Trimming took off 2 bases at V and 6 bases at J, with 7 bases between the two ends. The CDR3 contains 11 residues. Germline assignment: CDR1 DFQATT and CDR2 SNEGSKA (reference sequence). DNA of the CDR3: TGCAGTGCTAGATTTGAACAGACCCAGTACTTC. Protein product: CSARFEQTQYF.

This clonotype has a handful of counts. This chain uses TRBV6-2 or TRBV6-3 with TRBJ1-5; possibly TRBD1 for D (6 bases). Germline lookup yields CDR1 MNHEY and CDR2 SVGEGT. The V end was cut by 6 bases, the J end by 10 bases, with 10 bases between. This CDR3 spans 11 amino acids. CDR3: CASSQGHPQHF. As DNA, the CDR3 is TGTGCCAGCAGCCAGGGACACCCCCAGCATTTT.

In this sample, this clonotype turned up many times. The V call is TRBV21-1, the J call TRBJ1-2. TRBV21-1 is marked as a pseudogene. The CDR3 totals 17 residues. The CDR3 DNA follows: TGTGCCAGCAGCAAAGGGCTCTTTCGGGGAAGAAACTATGGCTACACCTTC. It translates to CASSKGLFRGRNYGYTF.

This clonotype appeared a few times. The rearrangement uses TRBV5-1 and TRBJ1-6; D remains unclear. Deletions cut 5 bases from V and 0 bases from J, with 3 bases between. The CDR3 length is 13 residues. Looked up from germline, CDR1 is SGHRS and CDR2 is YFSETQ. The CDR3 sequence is CASSHSYNSPLHF. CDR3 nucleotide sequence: TGCGCCAGCAGTCACTCCTATAATTCACCCCTCCACTTT. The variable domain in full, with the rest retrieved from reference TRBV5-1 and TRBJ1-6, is KAGVTQTPRYLIKTRGQQVTLSCSPISGHRSVSWYQQTPGQGLQFLFEYFSETQRNKGNFPGRFSGRQFSNSRSEMNVSTLELGDSALYLCASSHSYNSPLHFGNGTRLTVT.

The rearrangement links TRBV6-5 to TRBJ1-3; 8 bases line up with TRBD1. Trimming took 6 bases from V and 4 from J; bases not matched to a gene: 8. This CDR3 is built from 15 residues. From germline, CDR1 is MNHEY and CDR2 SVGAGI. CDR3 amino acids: CASSRAGGAGNTIYF. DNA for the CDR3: TGTGCCAGCAGCAGGGCAGGGGGCGCGGGAAACACCATATATTTT.